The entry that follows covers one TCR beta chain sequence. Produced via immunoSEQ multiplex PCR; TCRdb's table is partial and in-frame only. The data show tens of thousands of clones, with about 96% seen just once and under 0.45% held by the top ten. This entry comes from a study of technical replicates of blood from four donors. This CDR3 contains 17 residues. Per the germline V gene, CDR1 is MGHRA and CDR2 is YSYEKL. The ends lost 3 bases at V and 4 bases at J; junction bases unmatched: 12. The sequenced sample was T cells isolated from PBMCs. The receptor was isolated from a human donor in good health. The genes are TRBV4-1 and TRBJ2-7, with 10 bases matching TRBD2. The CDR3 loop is CASSQYATGTSVYEQYF. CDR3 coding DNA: TGCGCCAGCAGCCAGTACGCGACCGGGACTAGCGTTTACGAGCAGTACTTC.